Shown below are 28 T cell receptor beta chains from a single sample sequenced in a study of shared clonotypes between healthy human individuals. CD45RO-negative CD8 cells positively selected for CCR7 made up the naive population, which excluded terminally differentiated effector memory CD45RA+ cells. Assay used: immunoSEQ multiplex PCR; TCRdb lists only in-frame clones, some missing. In the table there are more than 500,000 clones, around 96% of which are singletons. Sequences were obtained from naive CD8+ T cells sorted from blood. Receptors originate from a woman aged 25-40 years in good health.

The rearrangement uses TRBV29-1 and TRBJ2-1; no reliable D call. Germline lookup yields CDR1 SQVTM and CDR2 ANQGSEA. The ends were cut back, 4 bases at V and 7 bases at J, with 11 bases in the middle. This CDR3 is 12 amino acids long. CDR3 residues: CSVGRARNEQFF. As DNA, the CDR3 is TGCAGCGTTGGTCGGGCCCGGAATGAGCAGTTCTTC.

The genes are TRBV18 and TRBJ1-1; the D is unclear. Trimming shortened V by 6 bases and J by 0 bases, and 11 bases separated the two germline ends. Germline V gene sequence: CDR1 KGHSH, CDR2 LQKENI. This CDR3 region has 14 residues. As DNA, the CDR3 is TGTGCCAGCTCCCGGACGGATATGAACACTGAAGCTTTCTTT. Amino acid sequence: CASSRTDMNTEAFF. Supplemented by reference TRBV18 and TRBJ1-1, the full variable domain reads NAGVMQNPRHLVRRRGQEARLRCSPMKGHSHVYWYRQLPEEGLKFMVYLQKENIIDESGMPKERFSAEFPKEGPSILRIQQVVRGDSAAYFCASSRTDMNTEAFFGQGTRLTVV.

The chain links TRBV29-1 to TRBJ2-2, with no clear D. V was trimmed by 4 bases and J by 5 bases, leaving 11 bases between them. CDR3 size: 13 residues. The germline V gene encodes CDR1 SQVTM and CDR2 ANQGSEA. The CDR3 region has the DNA TGCAGCGTTGTCATTGGGGAAACCGGGGAGCTGTTTTTT. It encodes CSVVIGETGELFF.

The V gene is TRBV27, the J gene TRBJ1-2; D is perhaps TRBD1 (6 bases). Trimming cost V 3 bases and J 7 bases, with 12 bases left between them. CDR3 length equals 13 residues. Germline V CDR1 and CDR2: MNHEY, SMNVEV (reference sequence). CDR3 nucleotides: TGTGCCAGCAGTTTGGGGGCGTCGAGTGGCTACACCTTC. This gives the protein CASSLGASSGYTF.

The V gene is TRBV5-1, the J gene TRBJ2-2; TRBD2 agrees at 11 bases. CDR1 and CDR2 from the germline V gene are SGHRS and YFSETQ. V lost 3 bases to trimming and J lost 3 bases; unmatched junction nucleotides: 7. This CDR3 is 17 amino acids long. CDR3 protein: CASSWGLAGGDTGELFF. In DNA form, the CDR3 reads TGCGCCAGCAGCTGGGGGCTAGCGGGAGGAGACACCGGGGAGCTGTTTTTT.

This chain connects TRBV27 to TRBJ2-5; 8 nucleotides line up with TRBD2. The J call is in doubt because the DNA end fits TRBJ2-7 better. This CDR3 comprises 13 residues. The germline V gene encodes CDR1 MNHEY and CDR2 SMNVEV (reference sequence). Here the CDR3 DNA reads TGTGCCACCAAAAGGGGGACTAGCTACGAGCAGTACTTC. Translated: CATKRGTSYEQYF.

This chain connects TRBV7-9 to TRBJ2-3; D uncertain. The germline gives CDR1 SEHNR, CDR2 FQNEAQ (reference sequence). The CDR3 runs to 13 residues. V dropped 4 bases and J dropped 6 bases, with 11 bases sitting between them. This chain's CDR3 is CASSSSVLDTQYF. CDR3 in DNA: TGTGCCAGCAGCTCTTCGGTTTTGGATACGCAGTATTTT.

This clone has a handful of counts. The chain is built from TRBV7-9 and TRBJ2-7, with D maybe TRBD2 (6 bases). V dropped 5 bases and J dropped 3 bases, with 14 bases sitting between them. The CDR3 has 14 amino acids. CDR1 and CDR2 (germline): SEHNR, FQNEAQ (reference sequence). CDR3 residues: CASSLLRENYEQYF. The CDR3 bases are TGTGCCAGCAGCCTCCTTCGGGAGAACTACGAGCAGTACTTC.

CDR3 nucleotide sequence: TGTGCCAGCAGCGTAATGGTAGCGGAAAGCACAGATACGCAGTATTTT. As protein: CASSVMVAESTDTQYF. The chain couples TRBV9 to TRBJ2-3, with D possibly matching TRBD2 (6 bases). V was cut by 1 base and J by 0 bases, with 12 bases left in between. Looked up from germline, CDR1 is SGDLS and CDR2 is YYNGEE. This CDR3 spans 16 amino acids.

The chain employs TRBV5-1 and TRBJ2-5; the D is unclear. The CDR3 runs to 14 residues. In germline, CDR1 is SGHRS, CDR2 YFSETQ. Trimming removed 0 bases at V and 0 bases at J, with 6 bases between. This CDR3 is CASSLARYQETQYF. The CDR3, as DNA: TGCGCCAGCAGCTTGGCTAGATACCAAGAGACCCAGTACTTC.

The V gene is TRBV4-1, the J gene TRBJ2-4; TRBD1 matches 10 bases. J gave up 5 bases and V 6 bases, and 4 bases lay outside the gene matches. This CDR3 region has 14 residues. Germline CDR1 MGHRA, CDR2 YSYEKL. CDR3 coding DNA: TGCGCCAGCAGGGACGGACAGGGGGAAAACATTCAGTACTTC. Protein: CASRDGQGENIQYF.

The CDR3, as DNA: TGTGCCAGCAGCGTATCCCAGGGGGCGTATGGCTACACCTTC. Translating gives CASSVSQGAYGYTF. This chain connects TRBV9 to TRBJ1-2; 8 bases align to TRBD1. The CDR3 has 14 amino acids. Germline V gene sequence: CDR1 SGDLS, CDR2 YYNGEE. V gave up 1 base and J gave up 5 bases; unmatched junction bases: 4.

The chain links TRBV27 to TRBJ1-1, with a weak D call TRBD1 (5 bases). Trimming removed 6 bases at V and 7 bases at J, with 12 bases between. The CDR3 runs 12 residues. Germline CDR1 reads MNHEY; CDR2 reads SMNVEV (reference sequence). The CDR3 nucleotides are TGTGCCAGCAGGGCCTCAGGGATTGAAGCTTTCTTT. Protein sequence: CASRASGIEAFF.

The chain has TRBV14 and TRBJ2-5; no firm D call. V lost 0 bases to trimming and J lost 2 bases, with 13 bases between them. Germline assignment: CDR1 SGHDN and CDR2 FVKESK. The CDR3 consists of 16 residues. DNA of the CDR3: TGTGCCAGCAGCCAAGATCAGTTGGCAATTCAAGAGACCCAGTACTTC. It encodes CASSQDQLAIQETQYF.

The chain couples TRBV19 to TRBJ2-2, with 13 positions matching TRBD2. The CDR3 is 19 residues long. Germline trimming cut 0 bases from V and 2 bases from J; bases unmatched to any gene: 6. Germline V gene data show CDR1 as LNHDA and CDR2 as SQIVND (reference sequence). The CDR3 loop is CASSIEFAGLAGNTGELFF. In nucleotides, the CDR3 is TGTGCCAGTAGTATAGAATTTGCGGGACTAGCGGGAAACACCGGGGAGCTGTTTTTT.

The chain joins TRBV30 to TRBJ2-7; D perhaps matches TRBD1 (6 bases). This CDR3 spans 12 amino acids. The germline V and J ends were trimmed by 0 bases and 3 bases, with 6 bases remaining between them. Germline V CDR1 and CDR2: GTSNPN, SVGIG (reference sequence). The CDR3 is CAWSVDSYEQYF. CDR3 coding DNA: TGTGCCTGGAGTGTGGACAGCTACGAGCAGTACTTC.

V usage is TRBV20-1 and J usage is TRBJ1-2; D remains unclear. V was clipped by 0 bases and J by 8 bases, with 4 bases between them. Germline CDR1 and CDR2: DFQATT and SNEGSKA (reference sequence). The CDR3 is 10 amino acids. The CDR3 DNA reads as TGCAGTGCTAGAGATACAGGCTACACCTTC. This encodes CSARDTGYTF.

This chain uses TRBV5-4 with TRBJ2-1, with D uncertain. The CDR3 is 13 amino acids. V lost 3 bases, J lost 4 bases, and 8 bases lay in between. The germline V gene has CDR1 SGHNT and CDR2 YYREEE (reference sequence). The CDR3 DNA reads as TGTGCCAGCAGCTCCGGATTGTACAATGAGCAGTTCTTC. Protein product: CASSSGLYNEQFF.

This clone was detected only once. The rearrangement uses TRBV28 and TRBJ2-7; no definite D call. CDR3 length equals 15 residues. Trimming shortened V by 2 bases and J by 4 bases, and 15 bases separated the two germline ends. Germline CDR1 is MDHEN and CDR2 is SYDVKM. CDR3 in DNA: TGTGCCAGCAGTTTACTCTCACCTGCTTTTTACGAGCAGTACTTC. Translating gives CASSLLSPAFYEQYF.

The V and J genes are TRBV27 and TRBJ2-5, with D perhaps being TRBD1 or TRBD2 (5 bases each). There are 17 residues in the CDR3. Germline V gene lookup returns CDR1 MNHEY and CDR2 SMNVEV (reference sequence). V lost 6 bases and J lost 5, with 25 bases in between. CDR3 sequence: CASSRRWQGVTSETQYF. The DNA for the CDR3 is TGTGCCAGCAGCCGTCGGTGGCAGGGAGTAACCTCGGAGACCCAGTACTTC.

This clone was detected once. V gene TRBV19 combines with J gene TRBJ1-4; possible D gene TRBD1, 5 bases. Germline V gene lookup returns CDR1 LNHDA and CDR2 SQIVND (reference sequence). Deletions cut 3 bases from V and 0 bases from J, with 23 bases between. The CDR3 loop spans 20 amino acids. Here the CDR3 reads CASSIDPPTDQTSTNEKLFF. In DNA form, the CDR3 reads TGTGCCAGTAGTATCGACCCCCCGACAGATCAAACCTCAACTAATGAAAAACTGTTTTTT.

The chain employs TRBV19 and TRBJ1-5; tentatively, D is TRBD1 (5 bases). V was trimmed by 3 bases and J by 2 bases, leaving 11 bases between them. This CDR3 has 15 residues. The germline V gene has CDR1 LNHDA and CDR2 SQIVND (reference sequence). This CDR3 reads CASSITGGGNQPQHF. The DNA of the CDR3 is TGTGCCAGTAGTATCACGGGGGGTGGCAATCAGCCCCAGCATTTT.

The genes are TRBV6-1 and TRBJ1-5; D is undetermined. The CDR3 totals 16 residues. The V end lost 2 bases, the J end lost 1 base, and 12 bases lay between the germline ends. From germline, CDR1 is MNHNS and CDR2 SASEGT. CDR3: CASSEYRSLSNQPQHF. CDR3 coding DNA: TGTGCCAGCAGTGAATACCGGAGCCTGAGCAATCAGCCCCAGCATTTT.

In this sample, this clone turned up once. V and J are TRBV2 and TRBJ2-3, with D perhaps assigned TRBD1 or TRBD2 (5 bases each). The ends were cut back, 8 bases at V and 6 bases at J, with 15 bases in the middle. CDR1 is SNHLY, CDR2 FYNNEI, per germline. The CDR3 runs to 13 residues. This CDR3 is CASEGRLGDTQYF. DNA of the CDR3: TGTGCCAGCGAGGGACGGCTCGGGGATACGCAGTATTTT.

The rearrangement links TRBV7-8 to TRBJ2-7, with 11 bases fitting TRBD1. Germline CDR1 is SGHVS and CDR2 is FQNEAQ. There are 13 residues in the CDR3. With 8 bases clipped from V and 5 bases from J, the junction kept 5 bases outside the gene matches. DNA of the CDR3: TGTGCCAGCTGCGGACAGGGGGCGGACGAGCAGTACTTC. Residues: CASCGQGADEQYF.

Written as DNA, the CDR3 is TGTGCCAGCAGCTTAGCGTTGGGACAGGAGTACGAGCAGTACTTC. Translation: CASSLALGQEYEQYF. The rearrangement joins TRBV7-9 to TRBJ2-7, with 8 bases matching TRBD1. V was pared by 0 bases and J by 4 bases, with 5 bases of the junction left unmatched. The CDR3 consists of 15 residues. CDR1 is SEHNR, CDR2 FQNEAQ, per germline (reference sequence).

The chain has TRBV7-9 and TRBJ1-2; D gene uncertain. The CDR3 runs 11 residues. Trimming pared 5 bases from V and 8 bases from J, leaving 9 bases between. Germline assignment: CDR1 SEHNR and CDR2 FQNEAQ (reference sequence). CDR3 DNA: TGTGCCAGCAGCCTCAACGACGGCTACACCTTC. It specifies CASSLNDGYTF.

The CDR3: CASSPSGGYYGYTF. The CDR3 DNA is TGTGCCAGCAGCCCCAGCGGGGGGTACTATGGCTACACCTTC. The rearrangement joins TRBV5-6 to TRBJ1-2, with D possibly TRBD1 on 5 matching bases. The V gene's germline CDR1 is SGHDT and CDR2 YYEEEE. V lost 4 bases and J lost 3, with 13 bases in between. The CDR3 covers 14 residues.